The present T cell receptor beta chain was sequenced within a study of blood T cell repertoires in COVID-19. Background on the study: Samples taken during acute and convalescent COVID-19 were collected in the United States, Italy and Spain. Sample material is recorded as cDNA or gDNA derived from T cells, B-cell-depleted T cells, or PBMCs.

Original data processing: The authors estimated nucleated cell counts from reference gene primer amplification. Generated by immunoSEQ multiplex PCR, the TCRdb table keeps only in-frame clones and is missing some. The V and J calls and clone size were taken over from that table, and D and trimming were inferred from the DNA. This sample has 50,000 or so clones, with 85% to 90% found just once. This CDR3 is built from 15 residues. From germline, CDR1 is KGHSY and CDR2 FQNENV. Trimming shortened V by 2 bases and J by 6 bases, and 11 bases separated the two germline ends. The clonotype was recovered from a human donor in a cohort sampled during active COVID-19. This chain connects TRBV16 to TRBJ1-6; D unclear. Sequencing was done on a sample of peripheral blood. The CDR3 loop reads CASSQQTEPNSPLHF. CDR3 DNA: TGTGCCAGCAGCCAACAGACGGAGCCTAATTCACCCCTCCACTTT.